Listed here are 14 T cell receptor beta chains from one sample, sequenced in a study of CD8 T cells in Susac syndrome. After extraction with the RNeasy kit, roughly 0.45 to 1 ug of the RNA was reverse transcribed using random hexamers. TCRdb reprocessed the immunoSEQ multiplex PCR reads with MiXCR, giving one entry per CDR3 protein. Of approximately 150,000 distinct CDR3 sequences in the sample, roughly 76% were seen once. The sample comprised CD8+ T cells from PBMCs. These receptors were obtained from a human donor with multiple sclerosis.

The V call is TRBV4-3, the J call TRBJ1-3; TRBD1 is a possible D gene (6 bases). Germline V CDR1 and CDR2: LGHNA, YSLEER. Trimming cost V 0 bases and J 2 bases, with 11 bases left between them. CDR3 length equals 16 residues. The CDR3 nucleotides are TGCGCCAGCAGCCAAGATTACAGGGAGGCTGGAAACACCATATATTTT. Translated, it gives CASSQDYREAGNTIYF.

V usage is TRBV28 and J usage is TRBJ2-1; D may be TRBD2 (6 bases). Deletions cut 6 bases from V and 9 bases from J, with 15 bases between. Germline values: CDR1 MDHEN, CDR2 SYDVKM. CDR3 size: 13 residues. The CDR3 region has the DNA TGTGCCAGCAGCTTGACTAGAAGGGGTGAGCAGTTCTTC. Translation: CASSLTRRGEQFF. The full variable domain, rest sourced from reference TRBV28 and TRBJ2-1, is DVKVTQSSRYLVKRTGEKVFLECVQDMDHENMFWYRQDPGLGLRLIYFSYDVKMKEKGDIPEGYSVSREKKERFSLILESASTNQTSMYLCASSLTRRGEQFFGPGTRLTVL.

This clonotype came up a few times. CDR3 region: CASSYSIGSSYNEQFF. In DNA form, the CDR3 reads TGTGCCAGCAGTTACTCGATCGGAAGCTCCTACAATGAGCAGTTCTTC. V gene TRBV6-5 combines with J gene TRBJ2-1, with D unresolved. Trimming took 0 bases from V and 0 from J, leaving 9 bases between them. Germline CDR1 is MNHEY and CDR2 is SVGAGI. The CDR3 has 16 amino acids.

This chain uses TRBV4-1 with TRBJ2-3; 10 nucleotides line up with TRBD2. Per germline, CDR1 MGHRA and CDR2 YSYEKL. V shed 3 bases and J 4 bases; nucleotides not matched to a gene: 7. The CDR3 consists of 16 residues. CDR3 region: CASSHPSGRVADTQYF. In nucleotides, the CDR3 is TGCGCCAGCAGCCATCCTAGCGGGAGAGTAGCAGATACGCAGTATTTT.

The V gene is TRBV7-8, the J gene TRBJ2-1, with 12 bases matching TRBD2. The length of the CDR3 is 17 residues. Germline CDR1 and CDR2: SGHVS and FQNEAQ. With V trimmed by 8 bases and J by 7 bases, 15 bases remained unmatched. Written as DNA, the CDR3 is TGTGCCAGCGGGTCGCTAGCGGGGGGGCTTAGGTGGAATGAGCAGTTCTTC. The encoded protein is CASGSLAGGLRWNEQFF.

The chain carries TRBV6-5 and TRBJ1-6; maybe TRBD1 (5 bases). CDR1 and CDR2 (germline): MNHEY, SVGAGI. Between the trimmed V and J ends, which lost 0 bases and 9 bases, there was a span of 9 bases. This CDR3 comprises 14 residues. The CDR3 loop is CASSYSRAGSPLHF. The CDR3 DNA follows: TGTGCCAGCAGTTACTCCAGGGCCGGTTCACCCCTCCACTTT.

This rearrangement joins TRBV7-9 to TRBJ2-7; D perhaps matches TRBD2 (5 bases). The CDR3 has 15 residues. Trimming removed 0 bases at V and 2 bases at J, with 11 bases between. Germline V gives CDR1 SEHNR, CDR2 FQNEAQ (reference sequence). For the CDR3, the DNA is TGTGCCAGCAGCTTAGCGGTCGGGGTCGCCTACGAGCAGTACTTC. Encoded protein: CASSLAVGVAYEQYF.

The chain couples TRBV2 to TRBJ2-2; 9 bases line up with TRBD2. V lost 9 bases and J lost 6; bases outside the gene matches: 17. Germline CDR1 and CDR2: SNHLY and FYNNEI. CDR3 length equals 17 residues. The CDR3 loop is CAREGGPGLANAGELFF. CDR3 coding DNA: TGTGCCAGAGAGGGGGGACCGGGACTAGCAAACGCCGGGGAGCTGTTTTTT.

The V call is TRBV28, the J call TRBJ2-7; TRBD1 might be the D (6 bases). Per germline, CDR1 MDHEN and CDR2 SYDVKM. The CDR3 has 14 residues. V lost 5 bases and J 3 bases, leaving 14 bases between the germline ends. CDR3 bases: TGTGCCAGCAGTCTACCCCGGGACAACTACGAGCAGTACTTC. It specifies CASSLPRDNYEQYF.

A word on this clonotype: One end of the junction varies from germline; a read error may be responsible. The genes are TRBV7-7 and TRBJ2-1; 9 bases agree with TRBD1. The germline CDR1 and CDR2 sequences are SSHAT and FNYEAQ (reference sequence). The CDR3 contains 13 residues. CDR3: CASSLYRGHEQFF. The CDR3 DNA is TGTGCTAGCAGCTTATACAGGGGGCATGAGCAGTTCTTC. The entire variable domain, with the rest obtained from reference TRBV7-7 and TRBJ2-1, is as follows: GAGVSQSPRYKVTKRGQDVTLRCDPISSHATLYWYQQALGQGPEFLTYFNYEAQPDKSGLPSDRFSAERPEGSISTLTIQRTEQRDSAMYRCASSLYRGHEQFFGPGTRLTVL.

V and J are TRBV30 and TRBJ2-2; D unclear. Germline V lookup: CDR1 GTSNPN, CDR2 SVGIG (reference sequence). V lost 0 bases and J lost 7, with 6 bases in between. This CDR3 contains 12 residues. CDR3 DNA: TGTGCCTGGAGTGTCATTGGCGGGGAGCTGTTTTTT. Translation gives CAWSVIGGELFF. Using reference TRBV30 and TRBJ2-2 for the parts outside the CDR3, the full variable domain is SQTIHQWPATLVQPVGSPLSLECTVEGTSNPNLYWYRQAAGRGLQLLFYSVGIGQISSEVPQNLSASRPQDRQFILSSKKLLLSDSGFYLCAWSVIGGELFFGEGSRLTVL.

The rearrangement joins TRBV27 to TRBJ2-1, with D possibly TRBD2 on 6 matching bases. Germline CDR1 MNHEY, CDR2 SMNVEV (reference sequence). The CDR3 has 13 amino acids. V gave up 9 bases and J gave up 8 bases, with 17 bases separating them. The CDR3 protein is CASCVRGGDEQFF. The CDR3, as DNA: TGTGCCAGTTGTGTACGGGGCGGGGATGAGCAGTTCTTC.

The chain joins TRBV2 to TRBJ2-1, with unresolved D. The CDR3 is 13 residues long. V was cut by 2 bases and J by 10 bases, with 12 bases left in between. Germline values: CDR1 SNHLY, CDR2 FYNNEI. The CDR3 is CASSERLSKEQFF. CDR3 nucleotides: TGTGCCAGCAGTGAACGCTTATCCAAGGAGCAGTTCTTC.

This clonotype has a single count. This chain joins TRBV28 and TRBJ2-7; D is perhaps TRBD2 (6 bases). In germline, CDR1 is MDHEN, CDR2 SYDVKM. The V end lost 1 base, the J end lost 5 bases, and 12 bases lay between the germline ends. The CDR3 has 14 residues. DNA for the CDR3: TGTGCCAGCAGTTTATCCCCGGAGGGTGACGAGCAGTACTTC. Its protein product is CASSLSPEGDEQYF.